The T cell receptor (beta chain) under discussion was sequenced for a study of Ad26.COV2.S vaccination and SARS-CoV-2 variants. Study-wide background: Into the muscle, Ad26.COV2.S was dosed once or twice, 56 days apart.

Germline assignment: CDR1 LGHNA and CDR2 YNFKEQ. CDR3 length equals 16 residues. The V and J ends lost 4 bases and 6 bases, in that order; junction bases with no gene match: 11. Comment on this clone: What it recognizes is unknown.

Study-wide findings and caveats: Vaccinees and placebo recipients showed similar non-spike TCR breadth. The authors reported substantial breadth in spike-specific CD8+ and CD4+ T cell responses after vaccination.

Sequencing used immunoSEQ multiplex PCR; TCRdb keeps in-frame clones, though not all of them. The table includes over 300,000 clones, 80% to 90% detected once. Regarding treatment: around 19 received Ad26.COV2.S at low or high dose, single or two shots; 5 received placebo; per-sample allocation not given. All samples were drawn on day 63, counting from the first vaccine or placebo injection. Here the sequenced sample was peripheral blood, taken in a trial of Ad26.COV2.S vaccine versus placebo. The receptor was isolated from a person aged 18-65 years who received the Ad26.COV2.S COVID-19 vaccine or a placebo. The chain couples TRBV4-2 to TRBJ2-2, with TRBD1 identical over 7 bases. The CDR3 region has the DNA TGTGCCAGCAGCCGCCTCTTAGGGACAGAAGCCGGGGAGCTGTTTTTT. Translating gives CASSRLLGTEAGELFF.